Shown below are 23 T cell receptor beta chains from a single sample sequenced in a study of OX40 agonist ivuxolimab in advanced cancers. Profiling relied on immunoSEQ multiplex PCR, and the TCRdb table lists in-frame clones only, not all of them. The sample lists tens of thousands of clones, nearly 90% occurring once. Sequenced material: CD4+ or CD8+ T cells sorted from blood, taken in a trial of the OX40 agonist ivuxolimab. These receptors originate from an adult with an advanced solid tumor such as melanoma, head and neck, liver or kidney cancer.

The V gene is TRBV5-6, the J gene TRBJ2-5; the match to TRBD2 covers 10 bases. From germline, CDR1 is SGHDT and CDR2 YYEEEE. Germline trimming cut 6 bases from V and 5 bases from J; bases unmatched to any gene: 10. The CDR3 sequence is 15 residues long. Here the CDR3 DNA reads TGTGCCAGCACCTCAGCGGGGGGGCCTTTGGAGACCCAGTACTTC. Translating gives CASTSAGGPLETQYF.

The chain has TRBV19 and TRBJ2-7; D ambiguous. Germline CDR1 and CDR2: LNHDA and SQIVND (reference sequence). CDR3 length: 14 amino acids. V lost 1 base to trimming and J lost 4 bases, with 11 bases between them. The DNA of the CDR3 is TGTGCCAGTAGTATAGGACAAGTCCCTTACGAGCAGTACTTC. Translation: CASSIGQVPYEQYF.

This chain uses TRBV2 with TRBJ1-4; TRBD1 matches at 8 bases. This CDR3 is 18 amino acids long. V was pared by 6 bases and J by 6 bases, with 18 bases of the junction left unmatched. Germline CDR1 reads SNHLY; CDR2 reads FYNNEI. CDR3 sequence (DNA): TGTGCCAGCAGCGGTCCGAAGCGACCACAGGGGGTTGATGAAAAACTGTTTTTT. This encodes CASSGPKRPQGVDEKLFF.

The gene calls are TRBV28 and TRBJ2-3; D unclear. The CDR3 has 14 residues. Trimming shortened V by 4 bases and J by 6 bases, and 14 bases separated the two germline ends. Per germline, CDR1 MDHEN and CDR2 SYDVKM. The CDR3 reads CASSSTIYRDTQYF. The CDR3 DNA reads TGTGCCAGCAGTTCAACAATATATCGGGATACGCAGTATTTT. The full variable domain, completed using reference TRBV28 and TRBJ2-3, is DVKVTQSSRYLVKRTGEKVFLECVQDMDHENMFWYRQDPGLGLRLIYFSYDVKMKEKGDIPEGYSVSREKKERFSLILESASTNQTSMYLCASSSTIYRDTQYFGPGTRLTVL.

This chain uses TRBV7-2 with TRBJ1-3; the match to TRBD1 covers 7 bases. The CDR3 has 14 amino acids. Germline lookup yields CDR1 SGHTA and CDR2 FQGNSA. V gave up 6 bases and J gave up 2 bases; unmatched junction bases: 4. CDR3: CASSPQGAGNTIYF. DNA of the CDR3: TGTGCCAGCAGTCCTCAGGGGGCTGGAAACACCATATATTTT.

The V and J genes are TRBV5-1 and TRBJ2-6; 11 bases match TRBD1. Germline CDR1 reads SGHRS; CDR2 reads YFSETQ. J lost 2 bases, V lost 4 bases, and 5 bases had no gene match. The CDR3 spans 17 residues. The chain's CDR3 is CASSTGQGGAGANVLTF. In DNA, the CDR3 is TGCGCCAGCAGCACGGGACAGGGGGGTGCTGGGGCCAACGTCCTGACTTTC.

J is TRBJ2-3 and V is TRBV7-8, with D possibly called TRBD1 or TRBD2 (5 bases each). V was trimmed by 5 bases and J by 1 base, leaving 25 bases between them. The CDR3 totals 19 residues. The V gene's germline CDR1 is SGHVS and CDR2 FQNEAQ. The DNA of the CDR3 is TGTGCCAGCAGCGACCCTAACCGGGACCGACGGATAGGCACAGATACGCAGTATTTT. This translates into CASSDPNRDRRIGTDTQYF.

The V gene is TRBV2, the J gene TRBJ2-2, with D perhaps matching TRBD1 (6 bases). The V gene's germline CDR1 is SNHLY and CDR2 FYNNEI. CDR3 length: 14 residues. Trimming stripped 7 bases from V and 1 base from J, with 10 bases between. The CDR3 coding sequence is TGTGCCAGCAAGGACAGAAAGAACACCGGGGAGCTGTTTTTT. This translates into CASKDRKNTGELFF.

The V gene is TRBV2, the J gene TRBJ2-1; D uncertain. In germline, CDR1 is SNHLY, CDR2 FYNNEI. CDR3 length equals 15 residues. The V end lost 4 bases, the J end lost 0 bases, and 10 bases lay between the germline ends. The CDR3 sequence: CASSGPRSSYNEQFF. In DNA, the CDR3 is TGTGCCAGCAGTGGTCCAAGGAGCTCCTACAATGAGCAGTTCTTC.

This clone has more than one count but fewer than ten. V and J are TRBV9 and TRBJ1-1; D call uncertain. V was trimmed by 1 base and J by 1 base, leaving 8 bases between them. The CDR3 runs to 14 residues. Per germline, CDR1 SGDLS and CDR2 YYNGEE. CDR3 coding DNA: TGTGCCAGCAGCGTATCGGCAGAGAACACTGAAGCTTTCTTT. It codes for CASSVSAENTEAFF.

This rearrangement joins TRBV7-9 to TRBJ1-4; perhaps TRBD1 as D (6 bases). The length of the CDR3 is 15 residues. V gave up 1 base and J gave up 5 bases, with 11 bases separating them. Germline CDR1 reads SEHNR; CDR2 reads FQNEAQ (reference sequence). DNA for the CDR3: TGTGCCAGCAGCTTAGGATTAGGGGGAAATGAAAAACTGTTTTTT. Translated, it gives CASSLGLGGNEKLFF.

The chain links TRBV7-3 to TRBJ2-5, with unresolved D. Per the germline V gene, CDR1 is SGHTA and CDR2 is FQGTGA. The CDR3 spans 14 residues. Trimming shortened V by 5 bases and J by 1 base, and 11 bases separated the two germline ends. CDR3 in amino acids: CASSRGGPQETQYF. CDR3 nucleotides: TGTGCCAGCAGCCGCGGCGGTCCCCAAGAGACCCAGTACTTC.

This clone was observed a few times. This chain links TRBV18 with TRBJ1-4; D gene uncertain. Germline V gives CDR1 KGHSH, CDR2 LQKENI. There are 16 residues in the CDR3. Trimming removed 3 bases at V and 0 bases at J, with 11 bases between. The chain's CDR3 is CASSPTLAATNEKLFF. CDR3 nucleotides: TGTGCCAGCTCACCCACCTTAGCTGCAACTAATGAAAAACTGTTTTTT.

Here the CDR3 reads CASSLTFKGRMNTEAFF. The CDR3 nucleotides read TGTGCCAGCAGCTTAACGTTCAAGGGCAGAATGAACACTGAAGCTTTCTTT. V gene TRBV7-3 combines with J gene TRBJ1-1; D call uncertain. This CDR3 has 17 amino acids. Between the trimmed V and J ends, which lost 0 bases and 0 bases, there was a span of 14 bases. Germline CDR1 is SGHTA and CDR2 is FQGTGA.

The J gene is TRBJ1-2, the V gene TRBV2, with no clear D. The length of the CDR3 is 15 residues. Germline assignment: CDR1 SNHLY and CDR2 FYNNEI. V lost 5 bases, J lost 5 bases, and 18 bases lay in between. For the CDR3, the DNA is TGTGCCAGCAGTCCATCCGGGCGGCAGAGTTATGGCTACACCTTC. This sequence encodes CASSPSGRQSYGYTF.

The chain has TRBV19 and TRBJ2-7, with D perhaps TRBD1 or TRBD2 (6 bases each). This CDR3 has 15 residues. In germline, CDR1 is LNHDA, CDR2 SQIVND (reference sequence). V dropped 3 bases and J dropped 0 bases, with 12 bases sitting between them. CDR3 in amino acids: CASSMRSGASYEQYF. In DNA, the CDR3 is TGTGCCAGTAGTATGAGGTCGGGGGCCTCCTACGAGCAGTACTTC. Filled out from reference TRBV19 and TRBJ2-7, the complete variable domain reads DGGITQSPKYLFRKEGQNVTLSCEQNLNHDAMYWYRQDPGQGLRLIYYSQIVNDFQKGDIAEGYSVSREKKESFPLTVTSAQKNPTAFYLCASSMRSGASYEQYFGPGTRLTVT.

CDR3 residues: CASSISAIQYNSPLHF. The CDR3 bases are TGTGCCAGTAGTATTTCGGCAATTCAATATAATTCACCCCTCCACTTT. This rearrangement joins TRBV19 to TRBJ1-6; D gene ambiguous. Germline V lookup: CDR1 LNHDA, CDR2 SQIVND (reference sequence). This CDR3 spans 16 amino acids. The V end lost 3 bases, the J end lost 4 bases, and 13 bases lay between the germline ends.

The V and J genes are TRBV6-5 and TRBJ1-5, with D hard to call. The germline V and J ends were trimmed by 8 bases and 2 bases, with 7 bases remaining between them. This CDR3 comprises 12 residues. Germline values: CDR1 MNHEY, CDR2 SVGAGI. For the CDR3, the DNA is TGTGCCAGCGGCTTTGGCAATCAGCCCCAGCATTTT. As protein: CASGFGNQPQHF.

The chain has TRBV19 and TRBJ2-7; 7 bases line up with TRBD1. Germline CDR1 LNHDA, CDR2 SQIVND (reference sequence). CDR3 length: 15 residues. With 3 bases clipped from V and 0 bases from J, the junction kept 5 bases outside the gene matches. Here the CDR3 DNA reads TGTGCCAGTAGTATTATGACAGGGCTCTCCTACGAGCAGTACTTC. Its protein product is CASSIMTGLSYEQYF.

The count of this clone is one. V and J are TRBV7-2 and TRBJ2-6; D not certain. Trimming left V 6 bases short and J 2 bases short, with 5 bases between. Germline CDR1 and CDR2: SGHTA and FQGNSA. The CDR3 loop spans 13 amino acids. CDR3 DNA: TGTGCCAGCAGGGTAGCTGGGGCCAACGTCCTGACTTTC. This gives the protein CASRVAGANVLTF.

This clone was detected only a few times. The chain employs TRBV19 and TRBJ1-6, with 8 nucleotides matching TRBD1. Trimming cost V 6 bases and J 8 bases; bases outside gene matches: 21. Germline CDR1 is LNHDA and CDR2 is SQIVND (reference sequence). This CDR3 contains 19 residues. DNA of the CDR3: TGTGCCAGTAGGTCCCCCGAGACAGGGGCTCGGCGCAGGGATTCACCCCTCCACTTT. Translated, it gives CASRSPETGARRRDSPLHF.

A note on this clone: This same CDR3 is encoded by further DNA sequences in the sample. The chain recombines TRBV10-3 with TRBJ2-5; D is unresolved. CDR1 is ENHRY, CDR2 SYGVKD, per germline. Trimming took off 3 bases at V and 1 base at J, with 0 bases between the two ends. The CDR3 sequence is 11 residues long. The CDR3, as DNA: TGTGCCATCAGTGACCAAGAGACCCAGTACTTC. Translation: CAISDQETQYF.

This chain links TRBV5-1 with TRBJ2-3; 7 nucleotides line up with TRBD1. The CDR3 sequence is 15 residues long. With V trimmed by 4 bases and J by 3 bases, 8 bases remained unmatched. Germline CDR1 is SGHRS and CDR2 is YFSETQ. CDR3 nucleotides: TGCGCCAGCAGCCCCGAGGGGGCAAGGACAGATACGCAGTATTTT. Its translation is CASSPEGARTDTQYF.